This TCR beta chain originates from a study of blood T cell repertoires in COVID-19. Study as a whole: The analysed material was cDNA or gDNA that came from T cells, B-cell-depleted T cells, or PBMCs.

Self-reported history from a screening survey and questionnaire set each donor's cohort. Authors' processing steps: Amplifying reference gene primers gave estimates of nucleated cell counts. This table comes from immunoSEQ multiplex PCR, and its TCRdb copy is limited to in-frame clones, with some not included. The DNA was the basis for D and trimming; V, J and clone size are from that table. The sample shows about 140,000 clones, 80% to 90% of them seen only once. CDR3 size: 16 residues. Germline V gives CDR1 LGHDT, CDR2 YNNKEL (reference sequence). With V trimmed by 3 bases and J by 2 bases, 5 bases remained unmatched. This clone has only one observation.

This receptor was obtained from a woman in her forties or fifties with acute COVID-19. The sequenced sample consisted of PBMCs or T cells enriched from blood (not recorded which). This chain links TRBV3-1 (or the pseudogene TRBV3-2) with TRBJ2-3, with 10 bases aligning to TRBD1. The CDR3 is CASSQRQGALTDTQYF. CDR3 in DNA: TGTGCCAGCAGCCAGAGACAGGGGGCCCTCACAGATACGCAGTATTTT.